This T cell receptor (beta chain) emerged from a study of CD8 T cells in ankylosing spondylitis. For TCR beta, libraries came from quantitative 5'-RACE with molecular barcodes. TCRdb redid the calling of the 5' RACE reads with MiXCR, one entry per CDR3 protein. The sample records under 250,000 distinct CDR3 sequences, about 7% being singletons. Study conclusions and caveats: Seemingly characteristic of ankylosing spondylitis blood was a TCR beta motif consisting of roughly 8 highly homologous variants. Reported data indicate significant enrichment of disease-linked clones within matched ankylosing spondylitis synovial fluid. CD8+ cells made up the disease-linked clones, which were relatively rare in peripheral blood. A number of the motif variants had already been described in reactive arthritis synovial fluid and blood.

This clonotype has a count of ten or more. Antigen: not known. The specimen sequenced was blood, either unsorted or a sorted T cell fraction (not recorded which). The source of this sequence is a male donor with ankylosing spondylitis.

CDR3 nucleotides: TGTGCCAGCAGCCCAATCATTCCCCCTAACTATGGCTACACCTTC. It codes for CASSPIIPPNYGYTF. The rearrangement uses TRBV7-9 and TRBJ1-2; D is undetermined. Germline loops: CDR1 SEHNR, CDR2 FQNEAQ (reference sequence). V dropped 5 bases and J dropped 0 bases, with 13 bases sitting between them. The CDR3 contains 15 residues. Complete variable domain (other parts from reference TRBV7-9 and TRBJ1-2): DTGVSQNPRHKITKRGQNVTFRCDPISEHNRLYWYRQTLGQGPEFLTYFQNEAQLEKSRLLSDRFSAERPKGSFSTLEIQRTEQGDSAMYLCASSPIIPPNYGYTFGSGTRLTVV.